Shown below are 22 T cell receptor beta chains from a single sample sequenced in a study of blood T cell repertoires in COVID-19 (dated by TCRdb to the early 2020s). Library construction relied on the immunoSEQ multiplex PCR assay. TCRdb took this table from immuneACCESS and kept in-frame rearrangements with V and J called. Such tables lack part of the clones; where checked against another copy, unresolved V genes explain under half of the gap, and the rest is unexplained. Present in this sample are tens of thousands of clones, approximately 92% of which were seen just once. The top ten clonotypes cover around 4.9% of the sample. The specimen was peripheral blood. Source of these receptors: a woman in her forties or fifties with active COVID-19.

The chain uses TRBV2 and TRBJ2-7; TRBD2 might be the D (6 bases). Trimming shortened V by 2 bases and J by 6 bases, and 11 bases separated the two germline ends. Germline V gene data show CDR1 as SNHLY and CDR2 as FYNNEI. The CDR3 totals 13 residues. The CDR3 protein is CASSERAGIEQYF. In DNA, the CDR3 is TGTGCCAGCAGTGAACGGGCGGGAATCGAGCAGTACTTC.

This clone was observed a handful of times. The rearrangement uses TRBV6-5 and TRBJ2-7, with 14 bases matching TRBD2. This CDR3 is built from 16 residues. V shed 4 bases and J 3 bases; nucleotides not matched to a gene: 5. The germline V gene has CDR1 MNHEY and CDR2 SVGAGI. The CDR3 bases are TGTGCCAGCAGTTCCCAGACTAGCGGGAGGGACTACGAGCAGTACTTC. This gives the protein CASSSQTSGRDYEQYF.

The J gene is TRBJ1-1, the V gene TRBV15; D remains ambiguous. From germline, CDR1 is LNHNV and CDR2 YYDKDF (reference sequence). This CDR3 comprises 13 residues. V was trimmed by 11 bases and J by 1 base, leaving 14 bases between them. DNA for the CDR3: TGTGCCTTCTCGGACGGGGAGAACACTGAAGCTTTCTTT. It translates to CAFSDGENTEAFF.

The chain employs TRBV5-1 and TRBJ2-7; D is possibly TRBD1 (6 bases). The germline V gene has CDR1 SGHRS and CDR2 YFSETQ. The CDR3 is made up of 16 amino acids. Trimming pared 0 bases from V and 0 bases from J, leaving 13 bases between. CDR3 loop: CASSLGGQDSSYEQYF. CDR3 DNA: TGCGCCAGCAGCTTGGGGGGGCAGGACAGCTCCTACGAGCAGTACTTC. The variable domain in full, with the rest retrieved from reference TRBV5-1 and TRBJ2-7, is KAGVTQTPRYLIKTRGQQVTLSCSPISGHRSVSWYQQTPGQGLQFLFEYFSETQRNKGNFPGRFSGRQFSNSRSEMNVSTLELGDSALYLCASSLGGQDSSYEQYFGPGTRLTVT.

The chain employs TRBV7-2 and TRBJ1-2, with TRBD1 identical over 7 bases. With V trimmed by 0 bases and J by 2 bases, 6 bases remained unmatched. Germline assignment: CDR1 SGHTA and CDR2 FQGNSA. This CDR3 has 16 amino acids. DNA for the CDR3: TGTGCCAGCAGCTTAGCGAGGACAGGCGTCAACTATGGCTACACCTTC. It translates to CASSLARTGVNYGYTF.

J is TRBJ2-1 and V is TRBV7-9, with 11 nucleotides matching TRBD2. Per the germline V gene, CDR1 is SEHNR and CDR2 is FQNEAQ (reference sequence). The CDR3 sequence is 16 residues long. V was clipped by 8 bases and J by 0 bases; unmatched bases: 6. The CDR3 is CASSPGLAASYNEQFF. The DNA for the CDR3 is TGTGCCAGCTCTCCGGGACTAGCGGCCTCCTACAATGAGCAGTTCTTC. The complete variable domain, with remaining parts taken from reference TRBV7-9 and TRBJ2-1, reads DTGVSQNPRHKITKRGQNVTFRCDPISEHNRLYWYRQTLGQGPEFLTYFQNEAQLEKSRLLSDRFSAERPKGSFSTLEIQRTEQGDSAMYLCASSPGLAASYNEQFFGPGTRLTVL.

This sequence joins TRBV9 and TRBJ2-1; 7 nucleotides align to TRBD2. The CDR3 covers 14 residues. J gave up 9 bases and V 2 bases, and 8 bases lay outside the gene matches. Germline CDR1 is SGDLS and CDR2 is YYNGEE. The DNA of the CDR3 is TGTGCCAGCAGCGTTGGCGGGAGTACGCCTGAGCAGTTCTTC. This codes for CASSVGGSTPEQFF.

This clone was counted a single time. The chain uses TRBV29-1 and TRBJ1-4; maybe TRBD1 (5 bases). V shed 3 bases and J shed 8 bases, with 16 bases lying between them. CDR1 and CDR2 (germline): SQVTM, ANQGSEA. The CDR3 consists of 14 residues. CDR3 sequence reads: CSVEGRDSSEKLFF. The CDR3 DNA reads TGCAGCGTTGAGGGCCGTGACAGCAGCGAAAAACTGTTTTTT.

The chain links TRBV27 to TRBJ2-2; TRBD1 might be the D (6 bases). The V end was cut by 6 bases, the J end by 6 bases, with 20 bases between. This CDR3 has 16 residues. Germline V gene sequence: CDR1 MNHEY, CDR2 SMNVEV (reference sequence). CDR3 amino acids: CASSQGGARAAGELFF. In DNA, the CDR3 is TGTGCCAGCAGCCAAGGGGGAGCCAGGGCCGCCGGGGAGCTGTTTTTT.

The chain employs TRBV10-3 and TRBJ2-3, with 10 bases that match TRBD2. The germline V gene encodes CDR1 ENHRY and CDR2 SYGVKD. After removal of 4 bases from V and 2 bases from J, the junction contained 3 bases not matched to a gene. This CDR3 has 15 residues. Here the CDR3 DNA reads TGTGCCATCAGTGGAGGACTAGCGGACACAGATACGCAGTATTTT. Translating it yields CAISGGLADTDTQYF.

The chain couples TRBV4-2 to TRBJ2-7; TRBD1 agrees at 9 bases. V dropped 0 bases and J dropped 2; count of bases not matched to a gene: 2. The CDR3 has 15 amino acids. Germline lookup yields CDR1 LGHNA and CDR2 YNFKEQ. The CDR3 is CASSQDGTGPYEQYF. In DNA, the CDR3 is TGTGCCAGCAGCCAAGATGGGACAGGGCCCTACGAGCAGTACTTC.

This clone was picked up one time. V is TRBV14 and J is TRBJ1-1; the match to TRBD1 covers 12 bases. Germline V gene sequence: CDR1 SGHDN, CDR2 FVKESK. The CDR3 runs 16 residues. V lost 2 bases, J lost 4 bases, and 5 bases stayed unmatched. In nucleotides, the CDR3 is TGTGCCAGCAGCCAAACCGGGACAGGGGGCGGCACTGAAGCTTTCTTT. This gives the protein CASSQTGTGGGTEAFF.

V and J are TRBV4-2 and TRBJ2-7, with no clear D. V was shortened by 1 base and J by 0 bases, with 7 bases between the two germline ends. The V gene's germline CDR1 is LGHNA and CDR2 YNFKEQ. This CDR3 is 14 amino acids long. The CDR3: CASSQGWASYEQYF. As DNA, the CDR3 is TGTGCCAGCAGCCAAGGATGGGCCTCCTACGAGCAGTACTTC.

The gene calls are TRBV5-1 and TRBJ2-7; weak D call: TRBD2 (5 bases). V was trimmed by 2 bases and J by 3 bases, leaving 18 bases between them. Germline CDR1 SGHRS, CDR2 YFSETQ. This CDR3 is 16 amino acids long. The DNA for the CDR3 is TGCGCCAGCAGCTTTGGAGAGGGCCAACGGGGCTACGAGCAGTACTTC. Protein: CASSFGEGQRGYEQYF.

The J gene is TRBJ2-5, the V gene TRBV7-9; the match to TRBD2 covers 11 bases. The CDR3 consists of 15 residues. V shed 6 bases, J shed 5 bases, and the junction held 8 bases outside the gene matches. Germline CDR1 SEHNR, CDR2 FQNEAQ (reference sequence). CDR3 nucleotide sequence: TGTGCCAGCAGTCTTAGAACTAGCGGGAGCGAGACCCAGTACTTC. This translates into CASSLRTSGSETQYF.

This chain links TRBV15 with TRBJ2-1; TRBD2 aligns across 8 bases. Germline V gene data show CDR1 as LNHNV and CDR2 as YYDKDF (reference sequence). After removal of 5 bases from V and 6 bases from J, the junction contained 15 bases not matched to a gene. The CDR3 spans 17 residues. The CDR3 coding sequence is TGTGCCACCAGCTCCCGGTCGGCGGGAGGTCTTCTCAATGAGCAGTTCTTC. As protein: CATSSRSAGGLLNEQFF.

The chain carries TRBV30 and TRBJ2-1; 11 positions match TRBD2. CDR1 is GTSNPN and CDR2 is SVGIG in the germline V gene (reference sequence). This CDR3 region has 14 residues. Trimming removed 8 bases from V and 1 base from J; junction bases left unmatched: 4. The CDR3 protein is CAGGTSGSYNEQFF. As DNA, the CDR3 is TGTGCCGGGGGGACTAGCGGTTCCTACAATGAGCAGTTCTTC.

The rearrangement uses TRBV5-4 and TRBJ2-1, with 13 bases identical to TRBD2. CDR1 SGHNT and CDR2 YYREEE come from the germline V gene (reference sequence). The junction had 7 bases not matched to a gene; V was cut back by 9 bases and J by 7 bases. The CDR3 totals 14 residues. The CDR3 loop is CATLLAGGPNEQFF. The CDR3 DNA reads TGTGCCACTCTACTAGCGGGAGGGCCAAATGAGCAGTTCTTC.

The chain has TRBV19 and TRBJ2-7; D may be TRBD2 (6 bases). Trimming stripped 5 bases from V and 5 bases from J, with 13 bases between. The CDR3 extends over 13 amino acids. Per germline, CDR1 LNHDA and CDR2 SQIVND (reference sequence). The CDR3 is CASSATRAHEQYF. The CDR3 region has the DNA TGTGCCAGTAGTGCGACTAGGGCCCACGAGCAGTACTTC.

The J gene is TRBJ1-1, the V gene TRBV18, with a tentative D call TRBD1 (5 bases). This CDR3 has 17 amino acids. Germline V CDR1 and CDR2: KGHSH, LQKENI. Trimming pared 2 bases from V and 1 base from J, leaving 17 bases between. As DNA, the CDR3 is TGTGCCAGCTCACCAGCAGGGATCAATTCGGGGAACACTGAAGCTTTCTTT. It encodes CASSPAGINSGNTEAFF. Using reference TRBV18 and TRBJ1-1 for the parts outside the CDR3, the full variable domain is NAGVMQNPRHLVRRRGQEARLRCSPMKGHSHVYWYRQLPEEGLKFMVYLQKENIIDESGMPKERFSAEFPKEGPSILRIQQVVRGDSAAYFCASSPAGINSGNTEAFFGQGTRLTVV.

The CDR3 loop reads CASSLTGTGSPLHF. CDR3 DNA: TGTGCCAGCAGTTTAACAGGGACCGGGTCACCCCTCCACTTT. This chain uses TRBV27 with TRBJ1-6, with D possibly TRBD1 on 6 matching bases. The CDR3 contains 14 residues. CDR1 is MNHEY and CDR2 is SMNVEV in the germline V gene (reference sequence). V lost 2 bases and J lost 10, with 12 bases in between.

The chain joins TRBV5-1 to TRBJ1-2; TRBD1 might be the D (5 bases). There are 14 residues in the CDR3. V was shortened by 2 bases and J by 3 bases, with 11 bases between the two germline ends. Germline-derived CDR1 and CDR2 are SGHRS and YFSETQ. DNA for the CDR3: TGCGCCAGCAGCTTCGGGCAGGGCCACTATGGCTACACCTTC. Amino acids: CASSFGQGHYGYTF. Full variable domain (missing parts from reference TRBV5-1 and TRBJ1-2): KAGVTQTPRYLIKTRGQQVTLSCSPISGHRSVSWYQQTPGQGLQFLFEYFSETQRNKGNFPGRFSGRQFSNSRSEMNVSTLELGDSALYLCASSFGQGHYGYTFGSGTRLTVV.